These 7 T cell receptor beta chains share one sample of origin, sequenced in a study of blood T cell repertoires in COVID-19. Here immunoSEQ multiplex PCR was the method, and the copy in TCRdb shows in-frame clones only, minus some. Among roughly 90,000 clones listed, roughly 90% were seen once. Sequencing was done on a sample of peripheral blood. The receptors come from a man aged 45-60 years with acute or convalescent COVID-19.

The rearrangement uses TRBV21-1 and TRBJ2-1; the D call in the table, TRBD2, was not verified against the DNA. TRBV21-1 is a pseudogene. The CDR3 consists of 19 residues. For the CDR3, the DNA is TGTGCCAGCAGCCCGGGGGCTAGCGGGAGGGCCACGGCTGTCGATGAGCAGTTCTTC. Protein: CASSPGASGRATAVDEQFF.

J is TRBJ1-1 and V is TRBV6-2 or TRBV6-3; a weak D match, TRBD1 (6 bases). The CDR3 runs 14 residues. Germline V gene sequence: CDR1 MNHEY, CDR2 SVGEGT. V lost 6 bases and J lost 6, with 17 bases in between. The CDR3 DNA reads TGTGCCAGCAGCCCGGACAGCTCAGAGGCTGAAGCTTTCTTT. Amino acids: CASSPDSSEAEAFF.

The chain employs TRBV5-5 and TRBJ1-6; D is uncertain. The V gene lost 4 bases and the J gene lost 7 bases, with 12 bases spanning the gap. CDR1 and CDR2 (germline): SGHKS, YYEKEE (reference sequence). This CDR3 has 14 residues. The CDR3, as DNA: TGTGCCAGCAGCCTGAACTCGGGGAATTCACCCCTCCACTTT. It specifies CASSLNSGNSPLHF.

This chain joins TRBV30 and TRBJ1-5; TRBD1 aligns across 9 bases. Trimming cost V 4 bases and J 5 bases; bases outside gene matches: 12. The CDR3 extends over 16 amino acids. Per the germline V gene, CDR1 is GTSNPN and CDR2 is SVGIG (reference sequence). CDR3 bases: TGTGCCTGGATAGGAACTATCCGGGACAGGGATCAGCCCCAGCATTTT. Its protein product is CAWIGTIRDRDQPQHF.

The chain carries TRBV5-5 and TRBJ2-4, with 12 bases matching TRBD2. The CDR3 has 17 residues. Germline V gene sequence: CDR1 SGHKS, CDR2 YYEKEE (reference sequence). V trimming: 1 base; J trimming: 3 bases; junction bases outside the gene matches: 5. As DNA, the CDR3 is TGTGCCAGCAGCTTGATCCTAGCGGGGGGGCGCAAAAACATTCAGTACTTC. Its protein is CASSLILAGGRKNIQYF.

The chain combines TRBV13 with TRBJ2-2; D might be TRBD2 (6 bases). Per the germline V gene, CDR1 is PRHDT and CDR2 is FYEKMQ (reference sequence). V was trimmed by 5 bases and J by 6 bases, leaving 10 bases between them. The CDR3 length is 13 residues. CDR3 bases: TGTGCCAGCAGCCTCGGGGGACCCGGGGAGCTGTTTTTT. It codes for CASSLGGPGELFF.

The rearrangement uses TRBV6-5 and TRBJ2-1; 11 positions match TRBD2. CDR3 length: 15 amino acids. CDR1 MNHEY and CDR2 SVGAGI come from the germline V gene. V gave up 6 bases and J gave up 6 bases; unmatched junction bases: 7. In DNA form, the CDR3 reads TGTGCCAGCAGACCCCCTAGCGGGAGGATCAATGAGCAGTTCTTC. Translating it yields CASRPPSGRINEQFF.